The TCR beta chain under discussion was sequenced for a study of shared clonotypes between healthy human individuals. Overall study: Researchers drew samples from a couple of women and a few men aged 18 to 49. General observations from the study: Memory subsets generally showed lower estimated richness than naive subsets. Despite large depth, sorted-subset datasets appeared incompletely sequenced.

In the case of this clone: What it binds is unknown.

Per germline, CDR1 SNHLY and CDR2 FYNNEI. The trim removed 6 bases at V and 6 bases at J, leaving 11 bases unmatched. The CDR3 runs to 15 residues. Generated by immunoSEQ multiplex PCR, the TCRdb table keeps only in-frame clones and is missing some. The sample yields 1,400,000 or so clones, 97% to 99% seen once. CD4+ cells yielded CD45RA+ naive and CD45RA-negative memory subsets. The V gene is TRBV2, the J gene TRBJ2-3, with 8 bases lining up with TRBD2. Sequencing used naive CD4+ T cells sorted from blood. Subset defined: CD45RA+ positively selected. The receptor comes from a man aged 30-40 years in good health. This chain's CDR3 is CASRRLSGGGDTQYF. CDR3 nucleotides: TGTGCCAGCAGAAGACTATCAGGCGGGGGGGATACGCAGTATTTT.